Following are 6 T cell receptor beta chains from one sample sequenced in a study of blood T cell repertoires in COVID-19. Only in-frame clones appear in the TCRdb table, and some are missing; sequencing was by immunoSEQ multiplex PCR. This table has tens of thousands of clones, roughly 87% appearing once. The sample was peripheral blood. Receptor source: a woman aged 55-70 years with acute or convalescent COVID-19.

The chain carries TRBV29-1 and TRBJ1-1, with unresolved D. The CDR3 has 12 residues. Between the trimmed V and J ends, which lost 1 base and 9 bases, there was a span of 12 bases. Germline-derived CDR1 and CDR2 are SQVTM and ANQGSEA. This chain's CDR3 is CSVEASREKAFF. The CDR3 nucleotides read TGCAGCGTTGAAGCGTCCCGGGAGAAAGCTTTCTTT.

V gene TRBV9 combines with J gene TRBJ1-1; D unresolved. Germline V gene lookup returns CDR1 SGDLS and CDR2 YYNGEE. The V end was cut by 1 base, the J end by 1 base, with 8 bases between. CDR3 length: 14 amino acids. CDR3 protein: CASSVTPQNTEAFF. Written as DNA, the CDR3 is TGTGCCAGCAGCGTAACACCGCAGAACACTGAAGCTTTCTTT.

The rearrangement links TRBV6-5 to TRBJ1-2; D might be TRBD1 (6 bases). This CDR3 comprises 15 residues. Germline lookup yields CDR1 MNHEY and CDR2 SVGAGI. With 7 bases removed from V and 0 bases from J, the gap between germline ends came to 15 bases. Written as DNA, the CDR3 is TGTGCCAGCATTGCCGGGACACACACTAACTATGGCTACACCTTC. Protein product: CASIAGTHTNYGYTF.

This chain links TRBV19 with TRBJ1-4; no clear D. Trimming took 4 bases from V and 0 from J, leaving 9 bases between them. CDR3 length: 15 residues. Germline V gene sequence: CDR1 LNHDA, CDR2 SQIVND (reference sequence). The CDR3, as DNA: TGTGCCAGTAGTAGGGCAACAGCAACTAATGAAAAACTGTTTTTT. Its protein product is CASSRATATNEKLFF.

J is TRBJ2-3 and V is TRBV21-1; the D segment call TRBD2 is taken from the table without a DNA check. TRBV21-1 corresponds to a pseudogene. This CDR3 contains 17 residues. The CDR3 is CASSKAASGGPTDTQYF. Written as DNA, the CDR3 is TGTGCCAGCAGCAAAGCCGCTAGCGGGGGGCCCACAGATACGCAGTATTTT.

V and J are TRBV30 and TRBJ2-5; a weak D match, TRBD2 (6 bases). V shed 1 base and J shed 5 bases, with 8 bases lying between them. Germline V CDR1 and CDR2: GTSNPN, SVGIG (reference sequence). The CDR3 contains 12 residues. The CDR3 protein is CAWSGAGETQYF. The CDR3 nucleotides read TGTGCCTGGAGTGGGGCGGGGGAGACCCAGTACTTC.